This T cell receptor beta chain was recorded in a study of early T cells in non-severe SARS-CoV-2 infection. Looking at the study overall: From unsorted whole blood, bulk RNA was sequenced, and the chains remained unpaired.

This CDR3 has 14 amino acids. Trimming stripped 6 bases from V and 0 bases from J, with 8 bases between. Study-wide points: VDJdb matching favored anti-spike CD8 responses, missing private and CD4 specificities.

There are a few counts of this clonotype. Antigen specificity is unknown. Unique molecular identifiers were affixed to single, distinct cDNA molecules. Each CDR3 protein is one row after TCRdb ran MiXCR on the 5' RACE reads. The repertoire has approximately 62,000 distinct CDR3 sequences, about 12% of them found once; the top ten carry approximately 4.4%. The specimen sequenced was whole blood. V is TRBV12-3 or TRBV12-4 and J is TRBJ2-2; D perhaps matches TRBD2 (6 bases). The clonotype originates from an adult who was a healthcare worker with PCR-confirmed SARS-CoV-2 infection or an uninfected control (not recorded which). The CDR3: CASSPGANTGELFF. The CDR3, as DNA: TGTGCCAGCAGCCCGGGGGCGAACACCGGGGAGCTGTTTTTT.